Listed below are T cell receptor beta chains from one sample, sequenced in a study of Ad26.COV2.S vaccination and SARS-CoV-2 variants. TCRdb keeps only in-frame clones here, not all; method: immunoSEQ multiplex PCR. Of 510,000 or so clones in the sample, around nine tenths were seen once. The material sequenced was peripheral blood, taken in a trial of Ad26.COV2.S vaccine versus placebo. The receptors originated from a person between 18 and 59 years old who received the Ad26.COV2.S COVID-19 vaccine or a placebo. Both conserved end residues are part of each CDR3. D genes are given only for firm matches. Not every row has a clone size; where given, it reads once, few, many or a size class.

TRBV18	-	-	TRBJ2-1	CASSLTRYNEQFF	TGTGCCAGCTCACTCACAAGATACAATGAGCAGTTCTTC
TRBV5-5	-	-	TRBJ2-1	CASSPPGSLVVNEQFF	TGTGCCAGCAGCCCCCCGGGTAGCTTGGTTGTCAATGAGCAGTTCTTC
TRBV9	TRBD1	-	TRBJ2-2	CASSVRGTNTGELFF	TGTGCCAGCAGCGTCAGGGGGACGAACACCGGGGAGCTGTTTTTT
TRBV6-5	-	-	TRBJ2-1	CASKRNTGLFNEQFF	TGTGCCAGCAAACGGAATACGGGACTCTTCAATGAGCAGTTCTTC
TRBV24-1	-	-	TRBJ2-3	CATSFGGVEQYF	TGTGCCACCAGTTTCGGCGGTGTAGAGCAGTATTTT
TRBV4-2	-	-	TRBJ2-2	CASSQVDLSGELFF	TGTGCCAGCAGCCAAGTGGACCTATCCGGGGAGCTGTTTTTT
TRBV27	-	few	TRBJ2-7	CASSLSLVNYEQYF	TGTGCCAGCAGTTTATCACTGGTAAACTACGAGCAGTACTTC
TRBV20-1	-	-	TRBJ2-1	CSALGFNEQFF	TGCAGTGCATTGGGGTTCAATGAGCAGTTCTTC
TRBV19	-	few	TRBJ2-7	CASSRRGGYEQYF	TGTGCCAGTAGTAGGAGGGGCGGGTACGAGCAGTACTTC
TRBV5-6	-	-	TRBJ2-3	CASSSLPGVTDTQYF	TGTGCCAGCAGCTCGCTCCCGGGAGTAACAGATACGCAGTATTTT
TRBV7-9	TRBD2	-	TRBJ2-7	CASSPRTSGRASIYEQYF	TGTGCCAGCAGCCCTCGGACTAGCGGGAGGGCCTCGATATACGAGCAGTACTTC
TRBV28	-	-	TRBJ1-4	CASSVRIPNEKLFF	TGTGCCAGCAGCGTTCGCATCCCGAATGAAAAACTGTTTTTT
TRBV19	TRBD1	-	TRBJ1-6	CASSIQGVQNSPLHF	TGTGCCAGTAGTATACAGGGGGTCCAGAATTCACCCCTCCACTTT
TRBV15	-	-	TRBJ2-5	CATSPGYETQYF	TGTGCCACCAGCCCGGGGTACGAGACCCAGTACTTC
TRBV4-2	TRBD1	-	TRBJ1-1	CASSQDARKGRGQGNTEAFF	TGTGCCAGCAGCCAAGATGCTCGTAAAGGTAGGGGACAGGGGAACACTGAAGCTTTCTTT
TRBV30	-	-	TRBJ2-7	CAWSVPWGPGYEQYF	TGTGCCTGGAGTGTACCTTGGGGGCCCGGGTACGAGCAGTACTTC
TRBV7-6	-	-	TRBJ2-1	CASSLARTAASEQFF	TGTGCCAGCAGTCTCGCCCGGACAGCAGCCTCCGAGCAGTTCTTC
TRBV5-1	-	once	TRBJ1-2	CASSLDRVDGYTF	TGCGCCAGCAGCTTGGACCGGGTGGATGGCTACACCTTC
TRBV5-4	-	-	TRBJ1-1	CASSLVGITEAFF	TGTGCCAGCAGCTTGGTAGGGATCACTGAAGCTTTCTTT
TRBV28	TRBD2	-	TRBJ2-7	CASSLLSSGGYEQYF	TGTGCCAGCAGTTTACTCTCTAGCGGGGGCTACGAGCAGTACTTC
TRBV6-5	-	-	TRBJ2-7	CASSYSALSEQYF	TGTGCCAGCAGTTATTCGGCCCTTTCCGAGCAGTACTTC
TRBV9	TRBD1	few	TRBJ2-1	CASSTGTASYNEQFF	TGTGCCAGCAGCACCGGGACAGCGTCCTACAATGAGCAGTTCTTC
TRBV14	TRBD2	-	TRBJ2-1	CASSQDLGLVMTEQFF	TGTGCCAGCAGCCAAGATTTAGGACTAGTTATGACTGAGCAGTTCTTC
TRBV5-5	-	-	TRBJ1-5	CASSYVPDSSNQPQHF	TGTGCCAGCAGCTATGTCCCCGACAGTTCTAATCAGCCCCAGCATTTT
TRBV7-3	-	-	TRBJ1-2	CASSLVGGRQPPTF	TGTGCCAGCAGCTTAGTGGGTGGCAGACAGCCGCCCACCTTC
TRBV19	-	-	TRBJ1-5	CASSMHLLGVQPQHF	TGTGCCAGTAGTATGCACCTTTTGGGGGTTCAGCCCCAGCATTTT
TRBV11-3	TRBD1	-	TRBJ2-3	CARRDSSTDTQYF	TGTGCCAGACGGGACAGTAGCACAGATACGCAGTATTTT
TRBV19	-	-	TRBJ1-3	CASSIGTSGNTIYF	TGTGCCAGTAGTATAGGCACCTCTGGAAACACCATATATTTT
TRBV6-5	-	-	TRBJ2-7	CASRAHSAEQYF	TGTGCCAGCAGGGCACACAGTGCCGAGCAGTACTTC
TRBV20-1	TRBD1	-	TRBJ2-1	CSASGGQGGAYEQFF	TGCAGTGCTAGTGGAGGACAGGGGGGCGCCTATGAGCAGTTCTTC
TRBV7-2	-	-	TRBJ2-3	CASSSLRTDTQYF	TGTGCCAGCAGCTCCCTTAGAACAGATACGCAGTATTTT
TRBV5-6	TRBD1	-	TRBJ1-2	CASSLGTGVYGYTF	TGTGCCAGCAGCTTAGGGACAGGGGTTTATGGCTACACCTTC
TRBV6-5	-	-	TRBJ1-1	CASRPGLGGTEAFF	TGTGCCAGCAGGCCTGGCCTCGGAGGGACTGAAGCTTTCTTT
TRBV3-1/TRBV3-2	TRBD1	few	TRBJ1-5	CASSLGTGTSNQPQHF	TGTGCCAGCAGCCTCGGGACAGGGACGAGCAATCAGCCCCAGCATTTT
TRBV5-6	-	-	TRBJ2-2	CASSTYGTGELFF	TGTGCCAGCAGCACTTACGGCACCGGGGAGCTGTTTTTT
TRBV6-5	-	-	TRBJ2-7	CATTQGISTGEQYF	TGTGCCACGACTCAGGGGATCTCGACGGGGGAGCAGTACTTC
TRBV6-1	-	-	TRBJ1-5	CASSESWDQPQHF	TGTGCCAGCAGTGAAAGTTGGGATCAGCCCCAGCATTTT
TRBV5-1	TRBD1	-	TRBJ2-7	CASSGQGSSYEQYF	TGCGCCAGCAGCGGACAGGGTAGCTCCTACGAGCAGTACTTC
TRBV6-2/TRBV6-3	-	few	TRBJ1-3	CASSLPRRERFSGNTIYF	TGTGCCAGCAGTCTGCCGCGTCGGGAGAGGTTCTCTGGAAACACCATATATTTT
TRBV19	-	once	TRBJ1-4	CASSRATTNEKLFF	TGTGCCAGTAGTCGGGCCACAACTAATGAAAAACTGTTTTTT
TRBV11-2	-	-	TRBJ1-2	CASSSLGGTVNYGYTF	TGTGCCAGCAGCTCCCTGGGGGGGACCGTTAACTATGGCTACACCTTC
TRBV7-8	-	-	TRBJ2-7	CASSFELGEQYF	TGTGCCAGCAGCTTCGAACTCGGCGAGCAGTACTTC
TRBV14	-	-	TRBJ1-1	CASSHSGENTEAFF	TGTGCCAGCAGCCATTCGGGGGAGAACACTGAAGCTTTCTTT
TRBV28	-	-	TRBJ1-4	CASSSPNEKLFF	TGTGCCAGCAGCTCCCCTAATGAAAAACTGTTTTTT
TRBV27	TRBD1	-	TRBJ1-5	CASSPWTGNSNQPQHF	TGTGCCAGCAGTCCCTGGACAGGTAATAGCAATCAGCCCCAGCATTTT
TRBV13	TRBD1	once	TRBJ2-2	CASSPDRSGELFF	TGTGCCAGCAGCCCGGACAGGTCCGGGGAGCTGTTTTTT
TRBV7-8	-	-	TRBJ1-2	CASSPDPQAGYTF	TGTGCCAGCAGCCCCGACCCCCAGGCGGGCTACACCTTC
TRBV7-8	-	once	TRBJ2-7	CASSPSIQGHGNEQYF	TGTGCCAGCAGCCCATCCATACAGGGTCACGGGAACGAGCAGTACTTC
TRBV7-9	-	few	TRBJ1-3	CASTGWDTGSGNTIYF	TGTGCCAGCACGGGGTGGGACACCGGCTCTGGAAACACCATATATTTT
TRBV6-6	TRBD1	-	TRBJ1-1	CASRDRARGNTEAFF	TGTGCCAGCAGGGACAGGGCTCGAGGGAACACTGAAGCTTTCTTT
TRBV6-5	-	-	TRBJ1-2	CASRYGVGSYGYTF	TGTGCCAGCCGATACGGGGTGGGGTCCTATGGCTACACCTTC
TRBV19	TRBD1	-	TRBJ1-4	CASSLRQGSGEKLFF	TGTGCCAGTAGTCTTAGACAGGGATCAGGTGAAAAACTGTTTTTT
TRBV7-2	TRBD2	-	TRBJ2-5	CASSLVGGSQETQYF	TGTGCCAGCAGCTTAGTCGGGGGGAGCCAAGAGACCCAGTACTTC